One and the same sample provided the 29 T cell receptor beta chains below, sequenced in a study of cytomegalovirus exposure and HLA in healthy donors. It was with 60 Vbeta and 13 Jbeta primers that the PCR ran. Here immunoSEQ multiplex PCR was the method, and the copy in TCRdb shows in-frame clones only, minus some. The table records about 140,000 clones, approximately 80% of them present only once. Specimen: PBMCs. The receptors shown here come from a woman aged 40 to 50 in good health and CMV-seronegative.

The chain combines TRBV7-9 with TRBJ2-1; 11 positions agree with TRBD2. V shed 5 bases, J shed 3 bases, and the junction held 6 bases outside the gene matches. Germline values: CDR1 SEHNR, CDR2 FQNEAQ (reference sequence). The CDR3 spans 16 residues. The CDR3 protein is CASSHLLAGVYNEQFF. In nucleotides, the CDR3 is TGTGCCAGCAGCCACTTACTAGCGGGGGTCTACAATGAGCAGTTCTTC. The full variable domain, rest sourced from reference TRBV7-9 and TRBJ2-1, is DTGVSQNPRHKITKRGQNVTFRCDPISEHNRLYWYRQTLGQGPEFLTYFQNEAQLEKSRLLSDRFSAERPKGSFSTLEIQRTEQGDSAMYLCASSHLLAGVYNEQFFGPGTRLTVL.

V gene TRBV9 combines with J gene TRBJ2-1; D is unclear. The germline CDR1 and CDR2 sequences are SGDLS and YYNGEE. V was cut by 0 bases and J by 8 bases, with 15 bases left in between. This CDR3 has 15 residues. The CDR3 is CASSVAHFSFHEQFF. The CDR3 bases are TGTGCCAGCAGCGTAGCTCATTTTAGCTTCCATGAGCAGTTCTTC.

This chain joins TRBV19 and TRBJ2-7; D not resolved. Trimming took 3 bases from V and 7 from J, leaving 10 bases between them. Germline V gives CDR1 LNHDA, CDR2 SQIVND (reference sequence). The CDR3 is 12 residues long. CDR3 bases: TGTGCCAGTAGTATGAGGAGTAGGGAGCAGTACTTC. This translates into CASSMRSREQYF.

This clone was picked up a small number of times. In DNA form, the CDR3 reads TGCGCCAGCAGCCAAGACGTGACAGGTCCTCAGGGACGTAAACTGTTTTTT. This encodes CASSQDVTGPQGRKLFF. The chain employs TRBV4-3 and TRBJ1-4; the D gene is possibly TRBD1 (6 bases). CDR1 and CDR2 (germline): LGHNA, YSLEER. V was trimmed by 0 bases and J by 11 bases, leaving 22 bases between them. This CDR3 is 17 amino acids long.

The V call is TRBV6-1, the J call TRBJ2-7; 8 bases fit TRBD2. The CDR3 runs 16 residues. V shed 3 bases and J 2 bases; nucleotides not matched to a gene: 9. Germline assignment: CDR1 MNHNS and CDR2 SASEGT. CDR3 sequence (DNA): TGTGCCAGCAGTGACCCTAGGCTAGCGGGTACCTACGAGCAGTACTTC. Protein: CASSDPRLAGTYEQYF.

This clone occurred once. The V gene is TRBV9, the J gene TRBJ1-1; D might be TRBD1 (6 bases). V lost 2 bases to trimming and J lost 3 bases, with 11 bases between them. Germline V lookup: CDR1 SGDLS, CDR2 YYNGEE. This CDR3 is built from 14 residues. The CDR3 here is CASSVEGGYTEAFF. CDR3 sequence (DNA): TGTGCCAGCAGCGTGGAGGGGGGGTACACTGAAGCTTTCTTT.

The chain combines TRBV28 with TRBJ1-5; tentative D call: TRBD1 (5 bases). Germline lookup yields CDR1 MDHEN and CDR2 SYDVKM. This CDR3 is built from 14 residues. V was shortened by 6 bases and J by 6 bases, with 15 bases between the two germline ends. The CDR3 bases are TGTGCCAGCAGGCGTCGCGGGGGGACTCAGCCCCAGCATTTT. It is translated as CASRRRGGTQPQHF.

The genes are TRBV6-6 and TRBJ2-1, with 11 bases aligning to TRBD2. From germline, CDR1 is MNHNY and CDR2 SVGAGI (reference sequence). V trimming: 1 base; J trimming: 6 bases; junction bases outside the gene matches: 5. This CDR3 has 16 amino acids. For the CDR3, the DNA is TGTGCCAGCAGTTACTTACCGGGACTAGCGGCCAATGAGCAGTTCTTC. Amino acids: CASSYLPGLAANEQFF.

V gene TRBV18 combines with J gene TRBJ1-1; 7 nucleotides agree with TRBD1. J was trimmed by 3 bases and V by 1 base; bases with no gene match: 26. CDR1 KGHSH and CDR2 LQKENI come from the germline V gene. The CDR3 loop spans 22 amino acids. The CDR3 spells CASSPLLVSAGTEGLEDTEAFF. The DNA for the CDR3 is TGTGCCAGCTCACCACTTTTGGTTTCGGCCGGGACAGAAGGTTTGGAGGACACTGAAGCTTTCTTT.

The chain carries TRBV28 and TRBJ2-3, with 7 bases fitting TRBD2. This CDR3 has 14 amino acids. Germline V gene lookup returns CDR1 MDHEN and CDR2 SYDVKM. V dropped 7 bases and J dropped 2; count of bases not matched to a gene: 6. CDR3 protein: CASIPGGTTDTQYF. DNA of the CDR3: TGTGCCAGCATCCCGGGGGGAACCACAGATACGCAGTATTTT.

The chain uses TRBV5-1 and TRBJ2-1; 14 nucleotides line up with TRBD2. V dropped 5 bases and J dropped 8; count of bases not matched to a gene: 9. The CDR3 is made up of 16 amino acids. The V gene's germline CDR1 is SGHRS and CDR2 YFSETQ. The CDR3 DNA sequence: TGCGCCAGCAGGCCGAGACTAGCGGGAGGGTTAGATGAGCAGTTCTTC. This codes for CASRPRLAGGLDEQFF.

The chain links TRBV28 to TRBJ2-7; D perhaps matches TRBD1 (6 bases). Germline CDR1 is MDHEN and CDR2 is SYDVKM. Between the trimmed V and J ends, which lost 6 bases and 5 bases, there was a span of 8 bases. The CDR3 runs to 11 residues. CDR3 protein: CASRNRDEQYF. The CDR3 DNA sequence: TGTGCCAGCAGGAACAGGGACGAGCAGTACTTC.

The sample holds one count of this clone. This chain joins TRBV10-3 and TRBJ2-1; D gene unclear. Trimming removed 6 bases at V and 7 bases at J, with 19 bases between. Per the germline V gene, CDR1 is ENHRY and CDR2 is SYGVKD. This CDR3 is 15 amino acids long. The CDR3 nucleotides read TGTGCCATCAGAGGCAGCGTCGGTTGGTCTAATGAGCAGTTCTTC. Residues: CAIRGSVGWSNEQFF.

J is TRBJ2-1 and V is TRBV19; 10 bases fit TRBD2. The germline V gene has CDR1 LNHDA and CDR2 SQIVND (reference sequence). The CDR3 is 16 amino acids. V trimming: 5 bases; J trimming: 8 bases; junction bases outside the gene matches: 12. The CDR3 loop is CASSRKSGRANDEQFF. The CDR3 nucleotides read TGTGCCAGTAGTCGGAAGAGCGGGAGGGCCAACGATGAGCAGTTCTTC.

This clone has more than one count but fewer than ten. This chain connects TRBV9 to TRBJ2-5, with D possibly TRBD1 on 6 matching bases. Germline V gene data show CDR1 as SGDLS and CDR2 as YYNGEE. Trimming shortened V by 4 bases and J by 5 bases, and 18 bases separated the two germline ends. The CDR3 runs 15 residues. The CDR3 DNA is TGTGCCAGCAGCCCCCAACAGGGTTGGGGGGAGACCCAGTACTTC. Translated: CASSPQQGWGETQYF.

This chain uses TRBV29-1 with TRBJ2-3, with TRBD2 identical over 11 bases. The CDR3 is made up of 14 amino acids. The V gene end was trimmed by 3 bases and the J gene end by 7 bases; junction bases not matched to a gene: 6. Germline CDR1 is SQVTM and CDR2 is ANQGSEA. This CDR3 reads CSVDGTSGVNTQYF. The CDR3 DNA sequence: TGCAGCGTTGATGGGACTAGCGGAGTTAATACGCAGTATTTT.

The rearrangement uses TRBV7-2 and TRBJ2-2; possibly TRBD1 for D (6 bases). The CDR3 consists of 13 residues. Looked up from germline, CDR1 is SGHTA and CDR2 is FQGNSA. Between the trimmed V and J ends, which lost 5 bases and 7 bases, there was a span of 11 bases. In DNA, the CDR3 is TGTGCCAGCAGCCCGGGACAATTCGGGGAGCTGTTTTTT. Translation gives CASSPGQFGELFF.

The chain is built from TRBV7-3 and TRBJ2-1, with 9 bases matching TRBD1. CDR3 length equals 13 residues. The germline CDR1 and CDR2 sequences are SGHTA and FQGTGA. The V gene end was trimmed by 9 bases and the J gene end by 7 bases; junction bases not matched to a gene: 7. The CDR3 DNA reads as TGTGCCAGTTCGGGACAGGGTTTGAATGAGCAGTTCTTC. It specifies CASSGQGLNEQFF.

V and J are TRBV7-3 and TRBJ2-1; 7 bases agree with TRBD2. Germline V gives CDR1 SGHTA, CDR2 FQGTGA. The ends lost 2 bases at V and 2 bases at J; junction bases unmatched: 3. The CDR3 is 15 residues long. The CDR3 sequence is CASSLGGRPYNEQFF. The CDR3 DNA reads as TGTGCCAGCAGCTTAGGCGGGAGACCCTACAATGAGCAGTTCTTC.

This clone was found once. J is TRBJ1-1 and V is TRBV7-2, with 12 bases that match TRBD1. CDR3 size: 15 residues. Per germline, CDR1 SGHTA and CDR2 FQGNSA. Trimming took 6 bases from V and 3 from J; bases not matched to a gene: 5. The CDR3 sequence: CASRWDRGRDTEAFF. The CDR3 DNA reads as TGTGCCAGCAGATGGGACAGGGGGCGGGACACTGAAGCTTTCTTT.

The V gene is TRBV7-8, the J gene TRBJ2-5, with 9 nucleotides matching TRBD1. The CDR3 extends over 16 amino acids. Unmatched junction bases numbered 6, after V lost 2 bases and J lost 2 bases. The germline V gene encodes CDR1 SGHVS and CDR2 FQNEAQ. CDR3: CASSLRGQGGQETQYF. CDR3 in DNA: TGTGCCAGCAGCTTAAGGGGACAGGGAGGGCAAGAGACCCAGTACTTC.

The rearrangement joins TRBV5-1 to TRBJ1-5, with D unresolved. In germline, CDR1 is SGHRS, CDR2 YFSETQ. Trimming left V 0 bases short and J 4 bases short, with 5 bases between. The CDR3 length is 13 residues. The CDR3 DNA sequence: TGCGCCAGCAGCTTGGAGCTTAATCAGCCCCAGCATTTT. This codes for CASSLELNQPQHF.

The chain joins TRBV5-6 to TRBJ2-1, with a possible D match to TRBD1 (6 bases). CDR1 and CDR2 from the germline V gene are SGHDT and YYEEEE. The V and J ends lost 6 bases and 9 bases respectively, with 25 bases between them. The CDR3 sequence is 16 residues long. The chain's CDR3 is CASTMNSGTLVIEQFF. In DNA form, the CDR3 reads TGTGCCAGCACCATGAACTCCGGGACATTGGTGATTGAGCAGTTCTTC. Based on the CDR3 plus reference TRBV5-6 and TRBJ2-1, the full variable domain is DAGVTQSPTHLIKTRGQQVTLRCSPKSGHDTVSWYQQALGQGPQFIFQYYEEEERQRGNFPDRFSGHQFPNYSSELNVNALLLGDSALYLCASTMNSGTLVIEQFFGPGTRLTVL.

This chain links TRBV9 with TRBJ2-3; 10 positions match TRBD2. The CDR3 contains 16 residues. Germline trimming cut 0 bases from V and 4 bases from J; bases unmatched to any gene: 5. CDR1 is SGDLS and CDR2 is YYNGEE in the germline V gene. For the CDR3, the DNA is TGTGCCAGCAGCGTAGTTTGGACTAGCGGCTCAGATACGCAGTATTTT. Translation: CASSVVWTSGSDTQYF. Full variable domain (outside the CDR3, taken from reference TRBV9 and TRBJ2-3): DSGVTQTPKHLITATGQRVTLRCSPRSGDLSVYWYQQSLDQGLQFLIQYYNGEERAKGNILERFSAQQFPDLHSELNLSSLELGDSALYFCASSVVWTSGSDTQYFGPGTRLTVL.

V usage is TRBV18 and J usage is TRBJ2-7; 9 bases are a match to TRBD1. CDR1 KGHSH and CDR2 LQKENI come from the germline V gene. The CDR3 runs 14 residues. J was trimmed by 6 bases and V by 5 bases; bases with no gene match: 8. The CDR3 region has the DNA TGTGCCAGCTCAACCGGGACAGGGTTTCTCGAGCAGTACTTC. Protein: CASSTGTGFLEQYF.

The chain couples TRBV6-1 to TRBJ2-1; 7 bases fit TRBD1. V lost 6 bases, J lost 4 bases, and 9 bases stayed unmatched. Germline lookup yields CDR1 MNHNS and CDR2 SASEGT. This CDR3 is 15 amino acids long. The CDR3 DNA reads as TGTGCCAGCAGCGACAGGGTAAGAGGATACAATGAGCAGTTCTTC. This codes for CASSDRVRGYNEQFF.

V usage is TRBV28 and J usage is TRBJ1-4; 9 nucleotides agree with TRBD1. From germline, CDR1 is MDHEN and CDR2 SYDVKM. The CDR3 totals 14 residues. V gave up 7 bases and J gave up 10 bases; unmatched junction bases: 10. The CDR3 here is CASTAGTGWRKLFF. As DNA, the CDR3 is TGTGCCAGCACCGCCGGGACAGGGTGGAGAAAACTGTTTTTT.

Remarks on this clone: Different DNA sequences within this sample yield the same CDR3. The CDR3 sequence: CASSPGLQETQYF. CDR3 sequence (DNA): TGTGCCAGCTCACCAGGCCTGCAGGAGACCCAGTACTTC. The chain carries TRBV18 and TRBJ2-5; D ambiguous. Trimming cost V 2 bases and J 5 bases, with 9 bases left between them. The CDR3 totals 13 residues. Germline V lookup: CDR1 KGHSH, CDR2 LQKENI.

The genes are TRBV19 and TRBJ1-5; D is perhaps TRBD1 (5 bases). V lost 9 bases and J 3 bases, leaving 12 bases between the germline ends. The CDR3 is made up of 13 amino acids. Germline loops: CDR1 LNHDA, CDR2 SQIVND (reference sequence). CDR3 sequence: CASSQGNNQPQHF. The CDR3 region has the DNA TGTGCCAGCTCTCAGGGAAACAATCAGCCCCAGCATTTT. The full variable domain, in which reference TRBV19 and TRBJ1-5 provide the parts outside the CDR3, is DGGITQSPKYLFRKEGQNVTLSCEQNLNHDAMYWYRQDPGQGLRLIYYSQIVNDFQKGDIAEGYSVSREKKESFPLTVTSAQKNPTAFYLCASSQGNNQPQHFGDGTRLSIL.